These T cell receptor beta chains were read from a single sample in a study of shared clonotypes between healthy human individuals. Method: immunoSEQ multiplex PCR; TCRdb's copy keeps in-frame clones and lacks some. The table lists about 1 million clones, about 75% of them singletons. Input material: memory CD4+ T cells sorted from blood. The source of these receptors is a man between 18 and 29 years old in good health. Both conserved end residues are part of each CDR3. The order of the fields is D gene, J gene, V gene, clone size, CDR3 protein, CDR3 DNA. D genes are given only for firm matches. Clone size is stated in some rows and not others, as once, few, many or a class when expanded.

D: TRBD2
J: TRBJ2-7
V: TRBV18
size: few
CDR3: CASSPRGSGGGYEQYF
DNA: TGTGCCAGCTCACCAAGGGGTTCGGGAGGGGGCTACGAGCAGTACTTC

D: TRBD1
J: TRBJ2-7
V: TRBV11-2
size: few
CDR3: CASSLARGSGEQYF
DNA: TGTGCCAGCAGCTTAGCCAGGGGGTCGGGCGAGCAGTACTTC

D: TRBD2
J: TRBJ2-5
V: TRBV27
size: NA
CDR3: CATRERGRWETQYF
DNA: TGTGCCACCCGGGAGCGGGGGCGTTGGGAGACCCAGTACTTC

D: NA
J: TRBJ1-2
V: TRBV29-1
size: few
CDR3: CSVRSVQGYTF
DNA: TGCAGCGTTCGCTCAGTACAGGGCTACACCTTC

D: NA
J: TRBJ2-4
V: TRBV18
size: NA
CDR3: CASSPTKSLAKNIQYF
DNA: TGTGCCAGCTCACCAACCAAAAGTCTAGCCAAAAACATTCAGTACTTC

D: NA
J: TRBJ2-3
V: TRBV30
size: NA
CDR3: CAWGTLGITQYF
DNA: TGTGCCTGGGGAACGCTGGGCATTACGCAGTATTTT

D: NA
J: TRBJ1-5
V: TRBV10-2
size: NA
CDR3: CASRNAAVNQPQHF
DNA: TGCGCCAGCAGAAACGCAGCCGTTAATCAGCCCCAGCATTTT

D: TRBD2
J: TRBJ2-2
V: TRBV11-3
size: few
CDR3: CASSFRAGGRTGELFF
DNA: TGTGCCAGCAGCTTCCGAGCGGGAGGCCGCACCGGGGAGCTGTTTTTT

D: NA
J: TRBJ1-3
V: TRBV7-9
size: few
CDR3: CASSRDLTGNTIYF
DNA: TGTGCCAGCAGTCGGGACTTAACTGGAAACACCATATATTTT

D: NA
J: TRBJ2-1
V: TRBV27
size: many
CDR3: CASSLREMGNNEQFF
DNA: TGTGCCAGCAGTTTACGGGAGATGGGTAACAATGAGCAGTTCTTC

D: NA
J: TRBJ2-3
V: TRBV19
size: NA
CDR3: CASSEAGGTQYF
DNA: TGTGCCAGTAGCGAAGCCGGGGGTACGCAGTATTTT

D: NA
J: TRBJ1-3
V: TRBV28
size: once
CDR3: CASNRGGAGNTIYF
DNA: TGTGCCAGCAACCGGGGAGGGGCTGGAAACACCATATATTTT

D: NA
J: TRBJ2-2
V: TRBV5-4
size: NA
CDR3: CASSHSGRRNTGELFF
DNA: TGTGCCAGCAGCCATTCGGGTCGAAGGAACACCGGGGAGCTGTTTTTT

D: TRBD2
J: TRBJ2-1
V: TRBV10-3
size: once
CDR3: CAISRLAGGGYGQFF
DNA: TGTGCCATCAGTAGACTAGCGGGAGGGGGTTACGGGCAGTTCTTC

D: NA
J: TRBJ2-7
V: TRBV19
size: NA
CDR3: CASSLHVGYEQYF
DNA: TGTGCCAGTAGTCTTCATGTTGGGTACGAGCAGTACTTC

D: NA
J: TRBJ2-3
V: TRBV29-1
size: NA
CDR3: CSAAEGAGDTQYF
DNA: TGCAGCGCTGCGGAGGGGGCAGGAGATACGCAGTATTTT

D: TRBD2
J: TRBJ2-1
V: TRBV19
size: NA
CDR3: CASSIVFGGGNNEQFF
DNA: TGTGCCAGTAGTATAGTGTTCGGGGGGGGTAACAATGAGCAGTTCTTC

D: NA
J: TRBJ1-5
V: TRBV28
size: few
CDR3: CASRLQGGQPQHF
DNA: TGTGCCAGCAGGTTACAGGGCGGACAGCCCCAGCATTTT

D: NA
J: TRBJ2-7
V: TRBV28
size: NA
CDR3: CASSFLSYEQYF
DNA: TGTGCCAGCAGTTTCCTTTCCTACGAGCAGTACTTC

D: TRBD1
J: TRBJ1-4
V: TRBV18
size: NA
CDR3: CASSPQDRGDEKLFF
DNA: TGTGCCAGCTCACCCCAGGACAGGGGGGATGAAAAACTGTTTTTT

D: NA
J: TRBJ2-1
V: TRBV2
size: NA
CDR3: CASSVALTPREQFF
DNA: TGTGCCAGCAGTGTGGCCCTGACTCCTCGGGAGCAGTTCTTC

D: NA
J: TRBJ2-3
V: TRBV7-3
size: NA
CDR3: CASSLSARTDTQYF
DNA: TGTGCCAGCAGCTTATCGGCCCGTACAGATACGCAGTATTTT

D: NA
J: TRBJ1-1
V: TRBV30
size: NA
CDR3: CAWSGGGLESFF
DNA: TGTGCCTGGAGTGGTGGGGGGCTTGAGAGTTTCTTT

D: NA
J: TRBJ1-5
V: TRBV2
size: NA
CDR3: CASSAPVNSNQPQHF
DNA: TGTGCCAGCAGTGCTCCGGTAAATAGCAATCAGCCCCAGCATTTT

D: NA
J: TRBJ2-5
V: TRBV19
size: NA
CDR3: CASSIGKTVIRETQYF
DNA: TGTGCCAGTAGTATTGGGAAGACAGTAATCCGGGAGACCCAGTACTTC

D: TRBD1
J: TRBJ1-2
V: TRBV19
size: NA
CDR3: CASSIAGTGGWYGYTF
DNA: TGTGCCAGTAGTATTGCTGGGACAGGGGGCTGGTATGGCTACACCTTC

D: TRBD2
J: TRBJ2-3
V: TRBV29-1
size: NA
CDR3: CSVLGLVKETDTQYF
DNA: TGCAGCGTTCTGGGACTAGTTAAAGAGACAGATACGCAGTATTTT

D: NA
J: TRBJ2-1
V: TRBV11-2
size: NA
CDR3: CASSLRAQGGYNEQFF
DNA: TGTGCCAGCAGCTTACGGGCCCAGGGGGGGTACAATGAGCAGTTCTTC

D: TRBD1
J: TRBJ1-5
V: TRBV5-5
size: NA
CDR3: CASRTQGQGGNSNQPQHF
DNA: TGTGCCAGCAGGACCCAGGGACAGGGGGGAAATAGCAATCAGCCCCAGCATTTT

D: NA
J: TRBJ2-3
V: TRBV5-1
size: NA
CDR3: CASSPPAGPTDTQYF
DNA: TGCGCCAGCAGCCCCCCTGCGGGGCCCACAGATACGCAGTATTTT

D: NA
J: TRBJ2-7
V: TRBV7-2
size: NA
CDR3: CASSLGSPYEQYF
DNA: TGTGCCAGCAGCTTAGGCTCGCCCTACGAGCAGTACTTC

D: NA
J: TRBJ2-1
V: TRBV5-6
size: NA
CDR3: CASSLSVGVHEQFF
DNA: TGTGCCAGCAGCTTGTCCGTGGGAGTCCATGAGCAGTTCTTC

D: TRBD1
J: TRBJ2-2
V: TRBV6-6
size: NA
CDR3: CASRRQGLDTGELFF
DNA: TGTGCCAGCAGAAGACAGGGTCTGGACACCGGGGAGCTGTTTTTT

D: TRBD1
J: TRBJ1-5
V: TRBV5-6
size: NA
CDR3: CASSLRPFTGGDQPQHF
DNA: TGTGCCAGCAGCTTGAGGCCGTTCACAGGGGGCGATCAGCCCCAGCATTTT

D: TRBD1
J: TRBJ2-1
V: TRBV6-1
size: NA
CDR3: CAIRDRGFGYDEQFF
DNA: TGTGCCATCCGGGACAGGGGGTTCGGGTACGATGAGCAGTTCTTC

D: NA
J: TRBJ1-1
V: TRBV2
size: NA
CDR3: CASRSRPNTEAFF
DNA: TGTGCCAGCAGAAGTCGCCCGAACACTGAAGCTTTCTTT

D: NA
J: TRBJ1-1
V: TRBV19
size: NA
CDR3: CATNTGPRTEAFF
DNA: TGTGCCACCAATACGGGTCCCCGCACTGAAGCTTTCTTT

D: TRBD1
J: TRBJ1-5
V: TRBV6-1
size: few
CDR3: CASRSTGISTQPQHF
DNA: TGTGCCAGCAGATCGACAGGGATCAGCACTCAGCCCCAGCATTTT

D: NA
J: TRBJ2-1
V: TRBV11-2
size: NA
CDR3: CASSFSAYNEQFF
DNA: TGTGCCAGCAGCTTCTCAGCATACAATGAGCAGTTCTTC

D: NA
J: TRBJ1-2
V: TRBV29-1
size: NA
CDR3: CSVDGGDRTGGYTF
DNA: TGCAGCGTTGACGGTGGAGACAGGACGGGTGGCTACACCTTC

D: TRBD1
J: TRBJ2-7
V: TRBV7-8
size: once
CDR3: CASSPRDRDPYEQYF
DNA: TGTGCCAGCAGCCCCCGGGACAGGGATCCCTACGAGCAGTACTTC

D: TRBD1
J: TRBJ2-7
V: TRBV7-8
size: NA
CDR3: CASNKDRGGEQYF
DNA: TGTGCCAGCAACAAAGACAGGGGGGGCGAGCAGTACTTC

D: NA
J: TRBJ2-1
V: TRBV7-8
size: once
CDR3: CASTTTERNEWQFF
DNA: TGTGCCAGCACCACGACAGAGCGTAATGAGTGGCAGTTCTTC

D: NA
J: TRBJ1-5
V: TRBV25-1
size: NA
CDR3: CASSERAGPQHF
DNA: TGTGCCAGCAGTGAAAGGGCAGGGCCCCAGCATTTT

D: NA
J: TRBJ1-2
V: TRBV5-1
size: once
CDR3: CASSLAVGEF
DNA: TGCGCCAGCAGCTTGGCGGTGGGGGAATTC

D: NA
J: TRBJ1-6
V: TRBV2
size: NA
CDR3: CASSVLRGGYNSPLHF
DNA: TGTGCCAGCAGTGTTTTACGGGGTGGCTATAATTCACCCCTCCACTTT

D: NA
J: TRBJ1-3
V: TRBV30
size: NA
CDR3: CAWSQGSGNTIYF
DNA: TGTGCCTGGTCACAGGGCTCTGGAAACACCATATATTTT

D: NA
J: TRBJ2-3
V: TRBV5-1
size: NA
CDR3: CASSSFSSTDTQYF
DNA: TGCGCCAGCAGCTCATTTAGCAGCACAGATACGCAGTATTTT

D: TRBD2
J: TRBJ2-1
V: TRBV7-2
size: NA
CDR3: CASRIGLAINEQFF
DNA: TGTGCCAGCAGGATTGGACTAGCGATCAATGAGCAGTTCTTC

D: NA
J: TRBJ1-2
V: TRBV18
size: NA
CDR3: CASSPEGNYGYTF
DNA: TGTGCCAGCTCACCAGAAGGGAACTATGGCTACACCTTC

D: NA
J: TRBJ2-7
V: TRBV6-1
size: NA
CDR3: CASSDRDGRAEQYF
DNA: TGTGCCAGCAGTGACCGGGACGGACGAGCGGAGCAGTACTTC

D: NA
J: TRBJ1-2
V: TRBV27
size: NA
CDR3: CASSSLGAENYGYTF
DNA: TGTGCCAGCAGTTCCCTAGGTGCAGAGAACTATGGCTACACCTTC

D: TRBD1
J: TRBJ2-5
V: TRBV19
size: many
CDR3: CASSIMGQNQETQYF
DNA: TGTGCCAGTAGTATAATGGGACAGAATCAAGAGACCCAGTACTTC

D: TRBD1
J: TRBJ1-2
V: TRBV4-3
size: NA
CDR3: CASSQDPRQGAGYTF
DNA: TGCGCCAGCAGCCAAGACCCTCGACAGGGGGCTGGCTACACCTTC

D: NA
J: TRBJ1-6
V: TRBV6-1
size: NA
CDR3: CASSEAGEGSPLHF
DNA: TGTGCCAGCAGTGAGGCAGGGGAGGGTTCACCCCTCCACTTT

D: TRBD2
J: TRBJ2-7
V: TRBV7-2
size: NA
CDR3: CASSPSLAGAYEQYF
DNA: TGTGCCAGCAGCCCTTCCTTAGCGGGCGCCTACGAGCAGTACTTC

D: NA
J: TRBJ2-1
V: TRBV18
size: NA
CDR3: CASSQRNGGPDEQFF
DNA: TGTGCCAGCTCACAACGCAACGGGGGGCCGGATGAGCAGTTCTTC